The rows below give T cell receptor beta chains drawn from one sample of a study of CD4 T cells in relation to SARS-CoV-2 and coronaviruses. Antigens for these TCRs are unknown. Profiled with immunoSEQ multiplex PCR; TCRdb holds only in-frame clones, not every one. The table shows just over 25,000 clones, with about three quarters occurring only once. The sequenced material came from CD4+ T cells from PBMCs, cultured in vitro. Every receptor here comes from a human donor in good health. Each CDR3 is given with its conserved first and last residue. A D gene is named only where the DNA matches it firmly. Some rows have no size entry. The others give once, few or many, or a class for an expanded clone.

15 . . TRBJ2-7 TRBV11-2 CASSSVRDGSYEQYF TGTGCCAGCAGCTCGGTGCGGGACGGCTCCTACGAGCAGTACTTC
16 . TRBD2 TRBJ2-5 TRBV11-2 CASSPGGAGSQETQYF TGTGCCAGCAGCCCAGGTGGAGCGGGGTCACAAGAGACCCAGTACTTC
16 . TRBD1 TRBJ2-6 TRBV10-3 CAISESRGRGANVLTF TGTGCCATCAGTGAGTCCAGGGGGCGTGGGGCCAACGTCCTGACTTTC
13 . . TRBJ2-7 TRBV19 CASSTQGRYEQYF TGTGCCAGTAGTACTCAGGGGCGATACGAGCAGTACTTC
13 . TRBD1 TRBJ1-1 TRBV10-3 CAIRDRWNTEAFF TGTGCCATCAGGGACAGGTGGAACACTGAAGCTTTCTTT
12 . TRBD1 TRBJ1-5 TRBV2 CASSTGGQPQHF TGTGCCAGCAGCACAGGGGGTCAGCCCCAGCATTTT
16 . TRBD1 TRBJ1-6 TRBV11-2 CASSTRRGQGSNPLHF TGTGCCAGCAGCACGCGGAGGGGACAGGGTTCGAACCCCCTCCACTTT
18 . TRBD2 TRBJ2-3 TRBV27 CASSWTSGRRQHTDTQYF TGTGCCAGCAGTTGGACCAGCGGGAGGCGGCAACACACAGATACGCAGTATTTT
12 . . TRBJ2-3 TRBV10-1 CASSPTLDTQYF TGCGCCAGCAGTCCGACACTGGATACGCAGTATTTT
15 few . TRBJ2-1 TRBV19 CASSISSGPHNEQFF TGTGCCAGTAGTATCTCTTCGGGACCCCACAATGAGCAGTTCTTC
17 . TRBD2 TRBJ2-3 TRBV5-4 CASSLARRGLRTDTQYF TGTGCCAGCAGCCTAGCTAGGCGGGGGTTGAGGACAGATACGCAGTATTTT
14 . . TRBJ2-7 TRBV2 CASEPGSRPLEQYF TGTGCCAGCGAGCCGGGATCCCGGCCCCTCGAGCAGTACTTC
14 . . TRBJ1-3 TRBV10-2 CASSVPGEGNTIYF TGCGCCAGCAGTGTTCCTGGTGAGGGAAACACCATATATTTT
14 . . TRBJ2-7 TRBV2 CASRKAGGSYEQYF TGTGCCAGCAGAAAAGCGGGCGGGTCCTACGAGCAGTACTTC
14 . . TRBJ1-4 TRBV28 CASSSGQQNEKLFF TGTGCCAGCAGTTCGGGACAACAGAATGAAAAACTGTTTTTT
15 . . TRBJ2-7 TRBV19 CASSLQRGSSYEQYF TGTGCCAGTAGCCTCCAGCGCGGGTCATCCTACGAGCAGTACTTC
13 . . TRBJ1-5 TRBV5-6 CASSFGGARPQHF TGTGCCAGCAGCTTTGGAGGGGCACGGCCCCAGCATTTT
13 . . TRBJ2-5 TRBV6-4 CASSQQGGETQYF TGTGCCAGCAGTCAACAGGGTGGAGAGACCCAGTACTTC
14 . . TRBJ1-6 TRBV5-1 CASSFGRENSPLHF TGCGCCAGCAGCTTCGGACGGGAAAATTCACCCCTCCACTTT
13 few . TRBJ2-1 TRBV5-1 CASSLFPENEQFF TGCGCCAGCAGCTTGTTTCCGGAAAATGAGCAGTTCTTC
15 . TRBD1 TRBJ1-2 TRBV25-1 CASSEDRGHNYGYTF TGTGCCAGCAGTGAAGACAGGGGGCATAACTATGGCTACACCTTC
15 . . TRBJ1-3 TRBV5-1 CASSLDGVSGNTIYF TGCGCCAGCAGCTTGGATGGGGTCTCTGGAAACACCATATATTTT
13 . . TRBJ1-2 TRBV5-4 CASTVQGLHGYTF TGTGCCAGCACTGTACAGGGATTGCATGGCTACACCTTC
15 . . TRBJ2-5 TRBV14 CASSPRTLVQETQYF TGTGCCAGCAGCCCACGGACCTTGGTCCAAGAGACCCAGTACTTC
12 . TRBD2 TRBJ2-4 TRBV29-1 CSVEGGSYIQYF TGCAGCGTTGAGGGCGGGAGTTACATTCAGTACTTC
15 few TRBD1 TRBJ2-7 TRBV7-9 CASSLLGQVGSEQYF TGTGCCAGCAGCTTACTTGGACAGGTAGGGTCCGAGCAGTACTTC
16 . TRBD2 TRBJ2-3 TRBV19 CASSGTGLAGGDTQYF TGTGCCAGTAGTGGAACGGGACTAGCGGGAGGGGATACGCAGTATTTT
15 . TRBD2 TRBJ2-7 TRBV7-6 CASSPIAGKAYEQYF TGTGCCAGCAGCCCAATAGCGGGAAAAGCCTACGAGCAGTACTTC
15 . . TRBJ1-6 TRBV5-1 CASSRGGGENSPLHF TGCGCCAGCAGCCGGGGTGGGGGGGAGAATTCACCCCTCCACTTT
11 . . TRBJ2-7 TRBV6-5 CASSYLGGEYF TGTGCCAGCAGTTACCTTGGGGGAGAGTACTTC
13 . . TRBJ1-6 TRBV6-5 CASRWTENSPLHF TGTGCCAGCAGATGGACAGAGAATTCACCCCTCCACTTT
18 . . TRBJ2-7 TRBV5-1 CASSLGESGRTTLYEQYF TGCGCCAGCAGCTTGGGAGAATCCGGACGGACTACCCTTTACGAGCAGTACTTC